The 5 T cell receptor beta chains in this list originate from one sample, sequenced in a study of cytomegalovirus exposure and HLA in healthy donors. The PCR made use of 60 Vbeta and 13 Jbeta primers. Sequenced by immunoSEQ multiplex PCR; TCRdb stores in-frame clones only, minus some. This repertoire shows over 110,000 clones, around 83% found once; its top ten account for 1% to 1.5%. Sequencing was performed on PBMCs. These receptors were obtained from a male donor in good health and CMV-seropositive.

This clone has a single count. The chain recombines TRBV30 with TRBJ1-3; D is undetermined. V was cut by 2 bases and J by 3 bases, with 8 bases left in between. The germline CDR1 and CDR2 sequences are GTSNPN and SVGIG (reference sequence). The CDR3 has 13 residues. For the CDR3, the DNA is TGTGCCTGGAGTTTCCGGGTTGGAAACACCATATATTTT. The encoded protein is CAWSFRVGNTIYF.

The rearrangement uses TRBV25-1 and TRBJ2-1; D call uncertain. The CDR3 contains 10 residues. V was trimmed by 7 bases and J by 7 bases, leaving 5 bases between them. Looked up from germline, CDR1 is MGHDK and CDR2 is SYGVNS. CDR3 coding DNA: TGTGCCAGCACCGGGAATGAGCAGTTCTTC. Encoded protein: CASTGNEQFF. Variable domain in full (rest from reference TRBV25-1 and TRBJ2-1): EADIYQTPRYLVIGTGKKITLECSQTMGHDKMYWYQQDPGMELHLIHYSYGVNSTEKGDLSSESTVSRIRTEHFPLTLESARPSHTSQYLCASTGNEQFFGPGTRLTVL.

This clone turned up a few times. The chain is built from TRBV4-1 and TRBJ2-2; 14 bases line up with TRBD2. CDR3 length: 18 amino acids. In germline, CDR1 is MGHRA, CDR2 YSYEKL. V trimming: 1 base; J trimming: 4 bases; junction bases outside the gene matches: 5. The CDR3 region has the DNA TGCGCCAGCAGCCAAGGGGGACTAGCGGGAGTTGGCACCGGGGAGCTGTTTTTT. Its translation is CASSQGGLAGVGTGELFF.

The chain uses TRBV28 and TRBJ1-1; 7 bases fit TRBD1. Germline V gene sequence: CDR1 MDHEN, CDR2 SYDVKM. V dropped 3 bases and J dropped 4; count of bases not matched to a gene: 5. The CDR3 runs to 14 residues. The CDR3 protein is CASSFRAGGTEAFF. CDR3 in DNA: TGTGCCAGCAGTTTTAGGGCAGGGGGCACTGAAGCTTTCTTT.

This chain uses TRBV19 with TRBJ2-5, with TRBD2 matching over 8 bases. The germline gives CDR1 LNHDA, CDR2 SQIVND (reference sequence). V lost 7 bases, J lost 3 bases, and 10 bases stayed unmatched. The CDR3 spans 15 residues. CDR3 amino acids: CASTLGAGAKETQYF. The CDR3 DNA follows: TGTGCCAGTACCCTGGGAGCGGGAGCAAAAGAGACCCAGTACTTC.